These 9 T cell receptor beta chains were sequenced from one sample in a study of CD8 T cells in ankylosing spondylitis. In TCRdb, the 5' RACE reads were re-called with MiXCR into one record per CDR3 protein. The sample records fewer than 150,000 distinct CDR3 sequences, about 6.7% being singletons. The sequenced material came from blood, either unsorted or a sorted T cell fraction (not recorded which). The source is a female donor with ankylosing spondylitis or in good health (not recorded which).

Ten or more counts support this clonotype. The chain joins TRBV20-1 to TRBJ2-5; D is possibly TRBD1 or TRBD2 (5 bases each). CDR1 and CDR2 (germline): DFQATT, SNEGSKA (reference sequence). The CDR3 length is 15 residues. The V end lost 0 bases, the J end lost 1 base, and 12 bases lay between the germline ends. CDR3 region: CSARDFGDPQETQYF. DNA of the CDR3: TGCAGTGCTAGAGACTTCGGGGACCCCCAAGAGACCCAGTACTTC.

This clonotype was picked up many times. The chain combines TRBV5-1 with TRBJ1-2; D gene ambiguous. V was shortened by 4 bases and J by 7 bases, with 11 bases between the two germline ends. Germline assignment: CDR1 SGHRS and CDR2 YFSETQ. This CDR3 contains 12 residues. The CDR3 region has the DNA TGCGCCAGCAGCCTGACCGGTAGTGGCTACACCTTC. Residues: CASSLTGSGYTF.

This clonotype was seen only a few times. The chain uses TRBV4-3 and TRBJ1-1, with D possibly TRBD1 on 5 matching bases. The CDR3 loop spans 15 amino acids. V gave up 0 bases and J gave up 0 bases, with 8 bases separating them. Germline values: CDR1 LGHNA, CDR2 YSLEER. The DNA for the CDR3 is TGCGCCAGCAGCCAAGATGCAGGGATGAACACTGAAGCTTTCTTT. This codes for CASSQDAGMNTEAFF.

This clonotype was detected many times. V gene TRBV29-1 combines with J gene TRBJ1-1; no definite D call. This CDR3 spans 11 amino acids. Deletions cut 4 bases from V and 1 base from J, with 4 bases between. Germline V gene sequence: CDR1 SQVTM, CDR2 ANQGSEA. The DNA of the CDR3 is TGCAGCGTTGGGGAGAACACTGAAGCTTTCTTT. Protein product: CSVGENTEAFF.

This clonotype was counted ten times or more. This chain uses TRBV7-2 with TRBJ1-1; the D gene is possibly TRBD1 (5 bases). The CDR3 has 15 amino acids. Deletions cut 5 bases from V and 5 bases from J, with 18 bases between. Germline V gene sequence: CDR1 SGHTA, CDR2 FQGNSA. The CDR3 is CASSLEGLRGTEAFF. The CDR3 coding sequence is TGTGCCAGCAGCCTAGAGGGGCTCCGGGGGACTGAAGCTTTCTTT.

In this sample, this clonotype turned up many times. This sequence joins TRBV12-3 or TRBV12-4 and TRBJ1-5; tentative D call: TRBD1 (5 bases). V was trimmed by 1 base and J by 6 bases, leaving 10 bases between them. CDR3 size: 14 residues. The CDR3 protein is CASSLGDGSQPQHF. The CDR3 bases are TGTGCCAGCAGTTTAGGGGACGGGAGTCAGCCCCAGCATTTT.

In its sample, this clonotype was seen many times. This chain connects TRBV3-1 to TRBJ2-1; TRBD2 matches at 9 bases. V gave up 1 base and J gave up 8 bases; unmatched junction bases: 6. The germline V gene encodes CDR1 LGHDT and CDR2 YNNKEL (reference sequence). This CDR3 has 15 residues. CDR3 loop: CASSQGQRGVDEQFF. The CDR3 coding sequence is TGTGCCAGCAGCCAAGGGCAGCGGGGGGTCGATGAGCAGTTCTTC.

This clonotype was seen at least ten times. The chain links TRBV20-1 to TRBJ1-5, with 8 bases lining up with TRBD1. Germline values: CDR1 DFQATT, CDR2 SNEGSKA (reference sequence). This CDR3 spans 14 amino acids. Trimming took 3 bases from V and 2 from J; bases not matched to a gene: 3. CDR3 nucleotides: TGCAGTGCTAGGGCAGGGGGCCGCAATCAGCCCCAGCATTTT. Translation gives CSARAGGRNQPQHF.

Many counts were recorded for this clonotype. The chain carries TRBV5-1 and TRBJ1-5; D is ambiguous. CDR1 and CDR2 from the germline V gene are SGHRS and YFSETQ. Trimming took off 4 bases at V and 0 bases at J, with 14 bases between the two ends. The CDR3 spans 16 residues. The DNA for the CDR3 is TGCGCCAGCAGCGCGGCAGGTCCCTCTAGCAATCAGCCCCAGCATTTT. Translating gives CASSAAGPSSNQPQHF.